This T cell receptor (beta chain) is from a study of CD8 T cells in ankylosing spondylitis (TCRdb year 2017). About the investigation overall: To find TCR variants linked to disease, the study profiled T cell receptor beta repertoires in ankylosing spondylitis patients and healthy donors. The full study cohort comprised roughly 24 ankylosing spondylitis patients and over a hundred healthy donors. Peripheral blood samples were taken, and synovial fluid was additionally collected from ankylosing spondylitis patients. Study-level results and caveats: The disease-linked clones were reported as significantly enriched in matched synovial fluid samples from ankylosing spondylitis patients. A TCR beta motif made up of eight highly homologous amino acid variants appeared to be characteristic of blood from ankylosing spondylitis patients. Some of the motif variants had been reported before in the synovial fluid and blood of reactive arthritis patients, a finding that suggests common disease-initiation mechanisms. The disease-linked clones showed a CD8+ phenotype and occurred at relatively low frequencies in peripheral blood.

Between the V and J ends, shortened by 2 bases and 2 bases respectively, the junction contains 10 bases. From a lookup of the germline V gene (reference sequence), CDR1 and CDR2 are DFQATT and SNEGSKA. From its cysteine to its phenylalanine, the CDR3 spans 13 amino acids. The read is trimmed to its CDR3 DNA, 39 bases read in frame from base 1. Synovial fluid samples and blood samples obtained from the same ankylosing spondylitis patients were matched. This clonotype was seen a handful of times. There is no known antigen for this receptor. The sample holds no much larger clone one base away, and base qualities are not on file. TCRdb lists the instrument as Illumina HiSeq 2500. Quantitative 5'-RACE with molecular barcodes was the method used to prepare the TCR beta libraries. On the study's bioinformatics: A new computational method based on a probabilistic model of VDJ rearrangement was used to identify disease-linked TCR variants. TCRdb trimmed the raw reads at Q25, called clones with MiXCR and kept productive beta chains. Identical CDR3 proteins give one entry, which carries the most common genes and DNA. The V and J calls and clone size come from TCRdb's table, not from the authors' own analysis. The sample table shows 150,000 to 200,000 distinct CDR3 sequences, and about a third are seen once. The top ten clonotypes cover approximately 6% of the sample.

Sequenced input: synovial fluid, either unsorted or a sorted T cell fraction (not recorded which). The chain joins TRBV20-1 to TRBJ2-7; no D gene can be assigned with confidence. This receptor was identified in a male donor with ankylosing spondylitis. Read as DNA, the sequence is TGCAGTGCTAGACTCGTAGGACCCTACGAGCAGTACTTC. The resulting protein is CSARLVGPYEQYF.